This TCR beta chain was identified in a study of cytomegalovirus exposure and HLA in healthy donors. Notes on the study in general: Testing in vitro showed a few CMV-associated chains specific for CMV antigens.

The CDR3 totals 14 residues. CDR1 and CDR2 from the germline V gene are SGHRS and YFSETQ. The V end was cut by 0 bases, the J end by 5 bases, with 8 bases between. By share of the sample, this clone is medium-sized. Its antigen is as yet unknown. Both 60 Vbeta primers and 13 Jbeta primers went into the PCR. The data were produced by immunoSEQ multiplex PCR, yet TCRdb's version contains in-frame clones alone and is incomplete. The repertoire holds fewer than 200,000 clones, roughly 80% seen once, with under 1.1% in the top ten. The TCR originated in a young man in good health and CMV-seronegative. Material: PBMCs. The V gene is TRBV5-1, the J gene TRBJ1-4; D ambiguous. Here the CDR3 reads CASSLDSKNEKLFF. The CDR3 DNA is TGCGCCAGCAGCTTGGACAGTAAAAATGAAAAACTGTTTTTT.